This TCR beta chain was sequenced during a study of immune cell composition in non-small cell lung cancer. The study, taken as a whole, reports: Tumour TCR-beta clonality was not significantly tied to smoking pack-years. Clones >0.5% enriched in tumour were rarer in adenocarcinoma (around 35%) than squamous (around 75%). Adenocarcinomas with higher top tumour-associated clone frequency had more reactive TILs. Top 10 clone scores and clonality were higher in squamous than adenocarcinoma.

Repertoires were generated with immunoSEQ multiplex PCR, while TCRdb's copy carries only in-frame clones and drops some. Of over 6,000 clones listed, 60% to 80% are singletons. For this clone: Its antigen is not known. Its ends do not fully match the called genes, so a read error is possible.

This CDR3 contains 12 residues. Germline-derived CDR1 and CDR2 are SGHKS and YYEKEE (reference sequence). This sequence was found in a human donor with non-small cell lung cancer. V is TRBV5-5 and J is TRBJ1-2; unclear D gene. What was sequenced was lung tumor tissue. The CDR3 is CASSPSGYGYTF. Here the CDR3 DNA reads TGCGCCAGCAGCCCCTCCGGCTATGGCTACACCTTC.